The text below deals with one TCR beta chain. TCRdb reworked the 5' RACE reads into one entry per CDR3 protein, no DNA. This table holds a few hundred thousand distinct CDR3 sequences. The sample originates from a study of T cells expressing NK-cell markers. Study background: Sorted T-cell subsets CD3+CD56+NKG2C+, CD3+CD56+NKG2C- and CD3+CD56-NKG2C+ were TCR beta-sequenced.

The TCR originated in a young man in good health. The sample taken for sequencing was blood T cells: a sorted CD56 or NKG2C T cell subset, CD4+ or CD8+ T cells, or bulk PBMC T cells (not recorded which).

The CDR3 sequence is CASSPTGGELFF. The chain has TRBV12-3 or TRBV12-4 and TRBJ2-2. The length of the CDR3 is 12 residues.